The entry below describes one TCR beta chain. Its antigen remains unidentified. Specified treatment: approximately nine-day PBMC culture with coronavirus spike peptide pools or control peptides (ViraFEST assay). This CDR3 has 12 amino acids. With 3 bases removed from V and 6 bases from J, the gap between germline ends came to 8 bases. Germline V CDR1 and CDR2: SGHAT, FQNNGV. Sequenced with the Oncomine TCR Beta short-read assay was DNA taken from cultured CD4+ T cells. One entry per CDR3 protein results from TCRdb running MiXCR on the PCR reads. The table has around 20,000 distinct CDR3 sequences, around 48% seen once. The sample comes from a study of vaccination and CD4 T cells after COVID-19.

The material sequenced was CD4+ T cells from blood, cultured in vitro. The TCR originated in a human donor who had recovered from COVID-19. V is TRBV11-2 and J is TRBJ1-2, with unresolved D. The CDR3 loop is CASSFPPDGYTF. The CDR3 DNA is TGTGCCAGCAGCTTTCCCCCGGATGGCTACACCTTC.